This passage covers 10 T cell receptor beta chains from one sample sequenced in a study of shared clonotypes between healthy human individuals. Only in-frame clones appear in the TCRdb table, and some are missing; sequencing was by immunoSEQ multiplex PCR. Here the sample spans around 990,000 clones, roughly 80% being singletons. Sequencing was done on a sample of memory CD4+ T cells from PBMCs. Subset noted: CD45RA-negative fraction. The receptors shown here come from a man younger than 35 in good health. Some clones in this sample may be carry-over from other donors' samples.

The chain uses TRBV9 and TRBJ2-1; tentative D call: TRBD2 (8 bases). CDR3 length equals 18 residues. V was shortened by 3 bases and J by 0 bases, with 19 bases between the two germline ends. Germline V CDR1 and CDR2: SGDLS, YYNGEE. This CDR3 reads CASSDRGGGGSSYNEQFF. For the CDR3, the DNA is TGTGCCAGCAGCGACAGAGGGGGCGGGGGGAGCTCCTACAATGAGCAGTTCTTC.

V usage is TRBV20-1 and J usage is TRBJ1-3; D is uncertain. V lost 4 bases, J lost 0 bases, and 1 base lay in between. Per germline, CDR1 DFQATT and CDR2 SNEGSKA (reference sequence). The CDR3 is 11 amino acids. CDR3 residues: CSANSGNTIYF. In DNA form, the CDR3 reads TGCAGTGCTAACTCTGGAAACACCATATATTTT.

This clone was counted between two and nine times. Here the CDR3 reads CASSSTSGLFTGELFF. CDR3 DNA sequence: TGTGCCAGCAGCTCGACTAGCGGTCTTTTCACCGGGGAGCTGTTTTTT. The chain combines TRBV7-3 with TRBJ2-2; the match to TRBD2 covers 9 bases. In germline, CDR1 is SGHTA, CDR2 FQGTGA. The CDR3 spans 16 residues. Trimming cost V 4 bases and J 4 bases; bases outside gene matches: 7. The complete variable domain, with remaining parts taken from reference TRBV7-3 and TRBJ2-2, reads GAGVSQTPSNKVTEKGKYVELRCDPISGHTALYWYRQSLGQGPEFLIYFQGTGAADDSGLPNDRFFAVRPEGSVSTLKIQRTERGDSAVYLCASSSTSGLFTGELFFGEGSRLTVL.

This chain links TRBV28 with TRBJ2-3, with D tentatively TRBD1 or TRBD2 (6 bases each). Trimming removed 7 bases at V and 4 bases at J, with 15 bases between. This CDR3 comprises 14 residues. Per the germline V gene, CDR1 is MDHEN and CDR2 is SYDVKM. The CDR3 nucleotides are TGTGCCAGCAAACCCGGTGGGGGGCCAGATACGCAGTATTTT. Amino acid sequence: CASKPGGGPDTQYF.

The chain uses TRBV7-3 and TRBJ2-1; possibly TRBD2 for D (5 bases). This CDR3 contains 13 residues. The germline CDR1 and CDR2 sequences are SGHTA and FQGTGA. Trimming took 6 bases from V and 9 from J, leaving 15 bases between them. CDR3 protein: CASSASGVLEQFF. The CDR3 DNA reads TGTGCCAGCAGTGCCAGCGGAGTTCTTGAGCAGTTCTTC.

This clone was recorded a few times. The sample contains more than one DNA sequence encoding this CDR3. The gene calls are TRBV18 and TRBJ2-7; unclear D gene. V lost 3 bases, J lost 0 bases, and 3 bases lay in between. The CDR3 runs to 12 residues. Germline V gene data show CDR1 as KGHSH and CDR2 as LQKENI. The CDR3, as DNA: TGTGCCAGCTCACCCTCCTCCTACGAGCAGTACTTC. Its translation: CASSPSSYEQYF. Combining the CDR3 with reference TRBV18 and TRBJ2-7 gives the whole variable domain NAGVMQNPRHLVRRRGQEARLRCSPMKGHSHVYWYRQLPEEGLKFMVYLQKENIIDESGMPKERFSAEFPKEGPSILRIQQVVRGDSAAYFCASSPSSYEQYFGPGTRLTVT.

As to this clone: Distinct nucleotide sequences in the sample also encode this CDR3. This chain uses TRBV28 with TRBJ1-3; D remains unclear. Trimming removed 2 bases from V and 4 bases from J, with 3 bases in between. CDR1 is MDHEN, CDR2 SYDVKM, per germline. The CDR3 is made up of 12 amino acids. This CDR3 is CASSLPGNTIYF. DNA for the CDR3: TGTGCCAGCAGTTTACCGGGAAACACCATATATTTT.

CDR3 in DNA: TGTGCCAGTAGTACGACCCGGGACAGGATCCTCGGCAAAAACATTCAGTACTTC. Translation: CASSTTRDRILGKNIQYF. The chain carries TRBV19 and TRBJ2-4; 8 bases match TRBD1. The V segment lost 4 bases and the J segment 3 bases; nucleotides outside the gene matches: 14. Germline V gene sequence: CDR1 LNHDA, CDR2 SQIVND (reference sequence). This CDR3 is 18 amino acids long.

V is TRBV5-1 and J is TRBJ2-4; D uncertain. Germline V CDR1 and CDR2: SGHRS, YFSETQ. The V end was cut by 0 bases, the J end by 7 bases, with 8 bases between. The CDR3 is made up of 13 amino acids. The CDR3 bases are TGCGCCAGCAGCTTGGAGGGTATGAACATTCAGTACTTC. It specifies CASSLEGMNIQYF.

V usage is TRBV5-4 and J usage is TRBJ1-3; 9 bases are a match to TRBD1. Trimming removed 4 bases from V and 7 bases from J; junction bases left unmatched: 12. Germline values: CDR1 SGHNT, CDR2 YYREEE (reference sequence). The CDR3 has 16 residues. CDR3 region: CASSPPPGQGSNTIYF. Here the CDR3 DNA reads TGTGCCAGCAGCCCACCCCCGGGACAGGGTTCTAACACCATATATTTT.